This T cell receptor beta chain was obtained from a study of metastatic and nonmetastatic thyroid tumors. Across the study: For malignant and benign thyroid patients, tumor or nodule tissue and blood were the sources whose repertoires were compared. Study outcomes and limitations: According to reports, the diversity of TCR beta was significantly higher in malignant thyroid tumors than in benign nodules, and this held in both blood and tumor samples.

None of the patients had undergone any treatment ahead of thyroid surgery. The authors' processing: Differences in CDR3 between clinicopathological groups were drawn on to build a classifier intended to discriminate distant-metastatic papillary thyroid cancer patients. Via MiXCR, TCRdb re-called the PCR reads. The V and J calls here are based on TCRdb, not the publication. This table has approximately 15,000 clones, 24% appearing once. This clone was picked up a small number of times. The antigen remains unidentified. The CDR3 has 13 residues. Trimming took 6 bases from V and 4 from J; bases not matched to a gene: 6. In germline, CDR1 is MNHNS, CDR2 SASEGT.

The source is a female donor with papillary thyroid cancer or a benign thyroid nodule (not recorded which). Some clones in this sample may be carry-over from other donors' samples. Sequencing input: tumor tissue. The chain has TRBV6-1 and TRBJ2-7, with 7 bases identical to TRBD1. The CDR3 nucleotides are TGTGCCAGCAGGTTCAGGGGGTTTTACGAGCAGTACTTC. Translation: CASRFRGFYEQYF.